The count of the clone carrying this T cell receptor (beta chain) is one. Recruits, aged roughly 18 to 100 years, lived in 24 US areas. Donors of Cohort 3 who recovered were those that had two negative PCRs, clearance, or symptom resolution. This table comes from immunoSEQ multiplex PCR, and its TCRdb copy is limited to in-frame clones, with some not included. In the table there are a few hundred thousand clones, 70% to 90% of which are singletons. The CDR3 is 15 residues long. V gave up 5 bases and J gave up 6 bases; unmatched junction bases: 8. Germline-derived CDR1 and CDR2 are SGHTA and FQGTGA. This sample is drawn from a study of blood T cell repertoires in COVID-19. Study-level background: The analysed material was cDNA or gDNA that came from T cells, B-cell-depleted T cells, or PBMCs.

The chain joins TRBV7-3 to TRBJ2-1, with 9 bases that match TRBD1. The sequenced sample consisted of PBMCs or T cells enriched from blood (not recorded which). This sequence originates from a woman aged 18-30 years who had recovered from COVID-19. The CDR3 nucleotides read TGTGCCAGCAGCAAAGGGACAGGGTTCGGCAATGAGCAGTTCTTC. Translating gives CASSKGTGFGNEQFF.